The TCR beta chain under discussion was sequenced for a study of blood T cell repertoires in COVID-19 (dated by TCRdb to 2018 to 2021). General notes on the study: The collaborator samples originated in the United States, Italy and Spain and spanned the acute and convalescent phases of COVID-19. A de-identified subject ID, COVID-19 status, age in years and sex were almost always included in the sample metadata. The material from the prospective study consisted of cDNA or gDNA derived from T cells, B-cell-depleted T cells, or PBMCs. Subjects who had been exposed to COVID-19, were actively infected with it, or had recovered from it provided the deeply sampled blood TCRbeta repertoires that made up the dataset. HLA class I and class II types, where available, came from metadata supplied by the sample provider rather than from assay-based typing. The samples were drawn from the first 160 participants of the ongoing ImmuneRACE study and from over 950 subjects provided by 6 global collaborators. A freely available public database, intended as a resource for researchers studying the immune response to SARS-CoV-2, is where the repertoires were released.

What the authors observed across the whole study: The quantity of clinical and demographic metadata differed by source and by participant and was supplied without curation.

Whole blood was collected in K2EDTA tubes by collaborating institutions according to the institutions' own protocols. For TCRbeta analysis, collaborator samples were shipped as frozen whole blood, as isolated PBMCs, or as DNA extracted from either sample type. With respect to this clone: Its antigen is currently not known. Base qualities were left out, and no much larger clone turns up one base away.

V and J are trimmed by 3 bases and 6 bases, and the gene matches miss 4 bases of the junction. The CDR3 covers 14 residues, taking in both the cysteine and the phenylalanine. The retained sequence is limited to the CDR3, 42 bases, with the frame set at the first base. Via the germline V gene, CDR1 is SNHLY and CDR2 FYNNEI. TCRbeta CDR3 regions were amplified from genomic DNA by means of the immunoSEQ Assay, a bias-controlled multiplex PCR. Per the authors' processing: Nucleated cell counts per sample were estimated from amplification of reference gene primers within the assay. To quantify the absolute abundance of each unique TCRbeta CDR3 rearrangement, sequence reads were collapsed and filtered. For each sample, productive Simpson clonality was calculated as the square root of Simpson's diversity index across productive rearrangements. TCRdb stores this immuneACCESS table with in-frame sequences only. Part of the clones is absent; in the studies checked, under half of the shortfall reflects unresolved V genes, and no reason is known for the rest. D and trimming come from the DNA, and the V and J calls and clone size come from that table. In all, the sample holds tens of thousands of clones, and approximately 78% of those were seen once. The ten most abundant clones make up 1.2% of the sample.

The receptor's source is a woman of 80 years or more with acute or convalescent COVID-19. Material for sequencing was peripheral blood. The rearranged chain carries TRBV2 and TRBJ2-7, with 11 central nucleotides matching TRBD2. The CDR3 region: CASSEGLAGGEQYF. The sequenced DNA: TGTGCCAGCAGTGAGGGGCTAGCGGGAGGCGAGCAGTACTTC.